This T cell receptor beta chain emerged from a study of blood T cell repertoires in COVID-19. V lost 4 bases to trimming and J lost 4 bases, with 35 bases between them. Germline V gene lookup returns CDR1 MGHRA and CDR2 YSYEKL. The CDR3 contains 22 residues. Sequencing used immunoSEQ multiplex PCR; TCRdb keeps in-frame clones, though not all of them. The sample contains 200,000 to 250,000 clones, 86% of which appear only once. The chain combines TRBV4-1 with TRBJ2-1; the D gene is possibly TRBD2 (6 bases). The origin of this receptor is a woman between 40 and 55 years old with acute COVID-19. Sequencing input: PBMCs or T cells enriched from blood (not recorded which). DNA for the CDR3: TGCGCCAGCAGCCCCCTTCCATTCCGGGGAGGCCTCCACCCTATAACTTACAATGAGCAGTTCTTC. This encodes CASSPLPFRGGLHPITYNEQFF.